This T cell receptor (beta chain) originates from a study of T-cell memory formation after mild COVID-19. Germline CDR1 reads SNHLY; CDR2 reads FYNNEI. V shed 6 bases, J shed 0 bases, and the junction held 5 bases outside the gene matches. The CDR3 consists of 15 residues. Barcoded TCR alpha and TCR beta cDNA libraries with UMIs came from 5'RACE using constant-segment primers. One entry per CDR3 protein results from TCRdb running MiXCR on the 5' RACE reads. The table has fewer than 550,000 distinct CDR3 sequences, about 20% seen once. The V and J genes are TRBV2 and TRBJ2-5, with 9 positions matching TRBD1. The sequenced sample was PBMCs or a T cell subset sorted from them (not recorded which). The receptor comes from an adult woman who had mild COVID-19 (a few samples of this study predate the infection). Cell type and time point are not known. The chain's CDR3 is CASSRTGEYQETQYF. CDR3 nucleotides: TGTGCCAGCAGCAGGACAGGGGAGTACCAAGAGACCCAGTACTTC.